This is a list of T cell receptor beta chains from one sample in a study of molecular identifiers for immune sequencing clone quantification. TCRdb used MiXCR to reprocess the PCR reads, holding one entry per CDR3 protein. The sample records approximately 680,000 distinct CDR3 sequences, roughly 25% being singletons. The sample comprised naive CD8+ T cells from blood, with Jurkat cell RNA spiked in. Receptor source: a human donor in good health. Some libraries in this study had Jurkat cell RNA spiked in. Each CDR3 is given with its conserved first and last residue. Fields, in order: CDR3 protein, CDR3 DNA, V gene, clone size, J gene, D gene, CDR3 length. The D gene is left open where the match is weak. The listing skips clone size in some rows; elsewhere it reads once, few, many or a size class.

cdr3_aa: CASSESTTISGFLSTDTQYF; cdr3_nt: TGCGCCAGCAGTGAGTCCACAACTATTAGCGGGTTCTTAAGCACAGATACGCAGTATTTT; v_call: TRBV10-2; clone_size: NA; j_call: TRBJ2-3; d_call: TRBD2; cdr3_length: 20
cdr3_aa: CAWSVPRSSYEQYF; cdr3_nt: TGTGCCTGGAGTGTACCGCGGTCATCCTACGAGCAGTACTTC; v_call: TRBV30; clone_size: many; j_call: TRBJ2-7; d_call: NA; cdr3_length: 14
cdr3_aa: CASSLAEAQGYTF; cdr3_nt: TGTGCCAGCAGCTTGGCCGAGGCGCAGGGCTACACCTTC; v_call: TRBV5-5; clone_size: NA; j_call: TRBJ1-2; d_call: NA; cdr3_length: 13
cdr3_aa: CSVEDPGLGGAADTQYF; cdr3_nt: TGCAGCGTTGAAGACCCTGGTCTGGGAGGGGCCGCAGATACGCAGTATTTT; v_call: TRBV29-1; clone_size: many; j_call: TRBJ2-3; d_call: TRBD2; cdr3_length: 17
cdr3_aa: CASSSQENRGYGYTF; cdr3_nt: TGTGCCAGCAGCAGCCAGGAGAACAGGGGCTATGGCTACACCTTC; v_call: TRBV7-9; clone_size: NA; j_call: TRBJ1-2; d_call: TRBD1; cdr3_length: 15
cdr3_aa: CASGLMESGTDTQYF; cdr3_nt: TGTGCCAGCGGCTTAATGGAATCGGGTACAGATACGCAGTATTTT; v_call: TRBV7-3; clone_size: NA; j_call: TRBJ2-3; d_call: NA; cdr3_length: 15
cdr3_aa: CASSSQVGNQPQHF; cdr3_nt: TGTGCCAGCAGCTCTCAGGTCGGCAATCAGCCCCAGCATTTT; v_call: TRBV12-3/TRBV12-4; clone_size: many; j_call: TRBJ1-5; d_call: NA; cdr3_length: 14
cdr3_aa: CSVAGVGEQFF; cdr3_nt: TGCAGCGTGGCAGGGGTTGGTGAGCAGTTCTTC; v_call: TRBV29-1; clone_size: many; j_call: TRBJ2-1; d_call: NA; cdr3_length: 11
cdr3_aa: CASSWGGLYEQYF; cdr3_nt: TGTGCCAGCAGTTGGGGGGGTCTCTACGAGCAGTACTTC; v_call: TRBV25-1; clone_size: few; j_call: TRBJ2-7; d_call: TRBD2; cdr3_length: 13
cdr3_aa: CASSTPGSSSYEQYF; cdr3_nt: TGTGCCAGTAGTACCCCGGGATCGAGCTCCTACGAGCAGTACTTC; v_call: TRBV19; clone_size: NA; j_call: TRBJ2-7; d_call: NA; cdr3_length: 15
cdr3_aa: CASNQEGASTDTQYF; cdr3_nt: TGTGCCAGCAACCAGGAGGGGGCATCGACAGATACGCAGTATTTT; v_call: TRBV11-2; clone_size: many; j_call: TRBJ2-3; d_call: NA; cdr3_length: 15
cdr3_aa: CASVGGTGPTDTQYF; cdr3_nt: TGTGCCAGCGTCGGTGGTACGGGTCCCACAGATACGCAGTATTTT; v_call: TRBV12-3/TRBV12-4; clone_size: many; j_call: TRBJ2-3; d_call: NA; cdr3_length: 15
cdr3_aa: CASGRFDQPQHF; cdr3_nt: TGTGCCAGCGGCCGATTCGATCAGCCCCAGCATTTT; v_call: TRBV12-3/TRBV12-4; clone_size: many; j_call: TRBJ1-5; d_call: NA; cdr3_length: 12
cdr3_aa: CASSLALAANTGELFF; cdr3_nt: TGTGCCAGCAGCTTAGCGCTAGCGGCGAACACCGGGGAGCTGTTTTTT; v_call: TRBV7-8; clone_size: NA; j_call: TRBJ2-2; d_call: TRBD2; cdr3_length: 16
cdr3_aa: CACSSTVVGYTF; cdr3_nt: TGTGCCTGCAGCTCGACGGTGGTTGGCTACACCTTC; v_call: TRBV7-8; clone_size: NA; j_call: TRBJ1-2; d_call: NA; cdr3_length: 12
cdr3_aa: CASSSLGQTDTQYF; cdr3_nt: TGTGCCAGCAGTTCCCTCGGACAGACAGATACGCAGTATTTT; v_call: TRBV6-2/TRBV6-3; clone_size: many; j_call: TRBJ2-3; d_call: NA; cdr3_length: 14